Listed here is a single T cell receptor beta chain. This clone's antigen is unknown. Base qualities are not recorded, but no much larger clone differs from it by a single base. The source of the sample is a study of T cell repertoires in cytomegalovirus infection (dated by TCRdb to between 2018 and 2021). About the investigation overall: The peptide stimulations were aimed at well-studied HLA-B-restricted epitopes as well as recently identified HLA-C-restricted CMV epitopes, whose presentation resists viral immunomodulation. The HLA type of each donor mattered for the analysis, because public TCR beta signatures pointed to carriage of CMV infection along with the matching HLA type. Results the study describes overall, beyond this receptor: Cumulative frequency of public TCR beta family members discriminated carriers of CMV infection plus the relevant HLA type in this cohort and an independent approximately 350-donor cohort. The ex vivo response was dominated by HLA-C-restricted CMV-specific TCR beta clonotypes, which also provided the single most frequent clonotype in two of eight donors.

Taken from cysteine to phenylalanine, the CDR3 has 14 residues. The retained sequence is limited to the CDR3, 42 bases, with the frame set at the first base. V trim: 5 bases; J trim: 6 bases; unmatched bases: 7. The germline V gene gives CDR1 as SGDLS and CDR2 as YYNGEE. TCRdb records Illumina HiSeq 1500 as the sequencer. Clones were called with MiXCR by TCRdb after fastp trimmed the public reads at Q25, and only in-frame beta chains were retained. Here each entry gathers all rows of one CDR3 protein and keeps the most common genes and DNA. For this sample there are about 160,000 distinct CDR3 sequences; about a fifth appear just once. The leading ten clones occupy 25% of the sample. Sample treatment or condition, as interpreted from the label and publication: in vitro stimulation with specific CMV peptide epitopes to enrich CMV-specific T cells.

This sample comprised CD8+ T cells from cultured PBMCs, obtained from culture after CMV antigen stimulation. The V gene is TRBV9 and the J gene is TRBJ2-1; 8 nucleotides in the junction match TRBD2. This clonotype originated in a human donor in good health (CMV status not recorded). Some clones in this sample may be carry-over from other donors' samples. CDR3 loop: CASRGQRGPNEQFF. Here is the DNA: TGTGCCAGCAGGGGCCAGCGGGGGCCCAATGAGCAGTTCTTC.